This T cell receptor beta chain stems from a study of OX40 agonist ivuxolimab in advanced cancers. Study details: Earlier treatment with anti-PD-1, anti-PD-L1 or anti-CTLA-4 was permitted, and around 36% had received some.

V shed 0 bases and J shed 3 bases, with 12 bases lying between them. This CDR3 region has 16 residues. CDR1 MGHRA and CDR2 YSYEKL come from the germline V gene. Sequencing used immunoSEQ multiplex PCR; TCRdb keeps in-frame clones, though not all of them. The repertoire includes roughly 60,000 clones, 85% of them detected once, and 3.5% to 4% sits in the top ten. Sequencing used CD4+ or CD8+ T cells sorted from blood, obtained in a trial of the OX40 agonist ivuxolimab. The receptor was derived from an adult with an advanced solid tumor such as melanoma, head and neck, liver or kidney cancer. J is TRBJ1-3 and V is TRBV4-1; D not certain. The CDR3, as DNA: TGCGCCAGCAGCCAAGAGGTTACAGTGAATGGAAACACCATATATTTT. Amino acids: CASSQEVTVNGNTIYF.